The 14 T cell receptor beta chains presented below share a single source sample, sequenced in a study of response to subunit inactivated influenza vaccine. TCRdb processed the RT-PCR reads anew with MiXCR; each CDR3 protein has one entry. The sample yields 650,000 to 700,000 distinct CDR3 sequences, more than 15% seen once. The material sequenced was PBMCs from blood, taken 11 to 12 days after vaccination. The origin of the receptors is a man aged 45-65 years who received an inactivated influenza vaccine.

The gene calls are TRBV12-3 or TRBV12-4 and TRBJ1-5; D is ambiguous. This CDR3 region has 14 residues. V was pared by 3 bases and J by 4 bases, with 10 bases between. This CDR3 reads CASSFRVGNQPQHF. In DNA, the CDR3 is TGTGCCAGCAGTTTTCGGGTGGGAAATCAGCCCCAGCATTTT.

This chain connects TRBV21-1 to TRBJ1-2; the table's TRBD1 call for D was not verified on the DNA. TRBV21-1 is tagged as a pseudogene. The CDR3 extends over 14 amino acids. The CDR3 sequence is CASSKKRRGFGYTF. In DNA, the CDR3 is TGTGCCAGCAGCAAAAAGCGCAGGGGGTTTGGCTACACCTTC.

J is TRBJ2-4 and V is TRBV20-1, with TRBD2 matching over 12 bases. J gave up 8 bases and V 5 bases, and 10 bases lay outside the gene matches. CDR1 and CDR2 from the germline V gene are DFQATT and SNEGSKA (reference sequence). The CDR3 has 15 amino acids. The CDR3 DNA sequence: TGCAGTGCTCCTAGCGGGAGGGCGGTTGGGGACATTCAGTACTTC. Translating gives CSAPSGRAVGDIQYF.

CDR3 DNA sequence: TGTGCCAGCAGTGAATATTACGGGAGGTCTTACGAGCAGTACTTC. It is translated as CASSEYYGRSYEQYF. This sequence joins TRBV25-1 and TRBJ2-7; 7 positions agree with TRBD2. Germline assignment: CDR1 MGHDK and CDR2 SYGVNS. J gave up 4 bases and V 0 bases, and 6 bases lay outside the gene matches. This CDR3 contains 15 residues.

The chain employs TRBV7-8 and TRBJ2-1; 11 positions match TRBD2. Germline values: CDR1 SGHVS, CDR2 FQNEAQ. V trimming: 1 base; J trimming: 11 bases; junction bases outside the gene matches: 10. The CDR3 length is 16 residues. The CDR3 region has the DNA TGTGCCAGCAGCTTAGATAGCGGGGGGGCCTCGGGGAAGCAGTTCTTC. It codes for CASSLDSGGASGKQFF. Supplemented by reference TRBV7-8 and TRBJ2-1, the full variable domain reads GAGVSQSPRYKVAKRGQDVALRCDPISGHVSLFWYQQALGQGPEFLTYFQNEAQLDKSGLPSDRFFAERPEGSVSTLKIQRTQQEDSAVYLCASSLDSGGASGKQFFGPGTRLTVL.

The chain combines TRBV6-2 or TRBV6-3 with TRBJ1-2; D unresolved. The CDR3 is made up of 13 amino acids. The V gene lost 7 bases and the J gene lost 4 bases, with 13 bases spanning the gap. CDR1 is MNHEY, CDR2 SVGEGT, per germline. The CDR3, as DNA: TGTGCCAGCATGGATTCCGGGCGCTATGGCTACACCTTC. Its protein is CASMDSGRYGYTF.

The chain carries TRBV5-1 and TRBJ2-5, with D unresolved. V lost 5 bases to trimming and J lost 2 bases, with 10 bases between them. CDR1 SGHRS and CDR2 YFSETQ come from the germline V gene. The CDR3 has 13 amino acids. Written as DNA, the CDR3 is TGCGCCAGCAGATTGAGTCCTCAAGAGACCCAGTACTTC. Residues: CASRLSPQETQYF.

The CDR3 DNA is TGTGCCAGCAGCCTAACAGGGGGCATCACCGGGGAGCTGTTTTTT. Its protein product is CASSLTGGITGELFF. The J gene is TRBJ2-2, the V gene TRBV7-8; 9 bases fit TRBD1. CDR1 is SGHVS and CDR2 is FQNEAQ in the germline V gene. The CDR3 runs to 15 residues. Trimming cost V 5 bases and J 4 bases; bases outside gene matches: 5.

This clonotype was counted between two and nine times. V and J are TRBV7-6 and TRBJ2-5; 7 bases line up with TRBD1. J was trimmed by 0 bases and V by 5 bases; bases with no gene match: 9. The CDR3 has 16 amino acids. Germline V lookup: CDR1 SGHVS, CDR2 FNYEAQ. CDR3 residues: CASSHGTVKYQETQYF. The CDR3 DNA is TGTGCCAGCAGCCATGGGACAGTCAAGTACCAAGAGACCCAGTACTTC.

This chain links TRBV7-9 with TRBJ1-5, with D possibly TRBD1 on 6 matching bases. The CDR3 sequence is 15 residues long. V lost 5 bases and J lost 1, with 12 bases in between. CDR1 SEHNR and CDR2 FQNEAQ come from the germline V gene (reference sequence). The CDR3 sequence: CASSPGQSSNQPQHF. In DNA, the CDR3 is TGTGCCAGCAGCCCCGGACAGAGCAGCAATCAGCCCCAGCATTTT.

This clonotype was detected a few times. Written as DNA, the CDR3 is TGCGCCAGCAGCTTGAGAGCCGGGGGTGATGATACGCAGTATTTT. Its translation is CASSLRAGGDDTQYF. The chain employs TRBV5-1 and TRBJ2-3, with TRBD2 as a possible D gene (6 bases). Trimming took 1 base from V and 6 from J, leaving 15 bases between them. The CDR3 is made up of 15 amino acids. CDR1 SGHRS and CDR2 YFSETQ come from the germline V gene.

This clonotype was found a few times. The chain uses TRBV5-1 and TRBJ1-6; no clear D gene. CDR3 length: 16 residues. The V gene's germline CDR1 is SGHRS and CDR2 YFSETQ. Trimming left V 0 bases short and J 0 bases short, with 7 bases between. In DNA form, the CDR3 reads TGCGCCAGCAGCTTGGTTCTGAGCTCCTATAATTCACCCCTCCACTTT. It is translated as CASSLVLSSYNSPLHF.

The rearrangement joins TRBV11-3 to TRBJ2-2; 7 bases agree with TRBD2. The CDR3 consists of 16 residues. V shed 5 bases, J shed 3 bases, and the junction held 9 bases outside the gene matches. The germline CDR1 and CDR2 sequences are SGHNT and YENEEA. This chain's CDR3 is CASSIRGVKDTGELFF. In DNA, the CDR3 is TGTGCCAGCAGCATCCGGGGGGTCAAAGACACCGGGGAGCTGTTTTTT.

Only a few counts were recorded for this clonotype. The chain uses TRBV10-3 and TRBJ2-3; TRBD2 matches 11 bases. The germline CDR1 and CDR2 sequences are ENHRY and SYGVKD. V lost 5 bases and J lost 3; bases outside the gene matches: 7. The CDR3 sequence is 16 residues long. As DNA, the CDR3 is TGTGCCATCAGTAAGATAGCGGGGGGGCCAACAGATACGCAGTATTTT. Amino acids: CAISKIAGGPTDTQYF.